This record covers a single T cell receptor beta chain. This clonotype is judged medium-sized (0.01 to 0.1%). This receptor's antigen is unknown. No base qualities exist here, and no much larger clone lies one base off it. Sequenced on an Illumina NovaSeq 6000. TCR cDNA was synthesized by 5'RACE template switching, through which a universal primer site and unique molecular identifiers were introduced. Priming for cDNA synthesis came from both the TCR alpha and TCR beta constant segments. Library amplification used two PCR steps, and the second PCR step added sample barcodes and sequencing adapters. Sequencing of libraries was performed on Illumina HiSeq 2500 (2x100 bp) or NovaSeq (2x150 bp). The source study handled its data this way. Demultiplexing of reads and collapsing into UMI consensus sequences were performed with MIGEC, and V(D)J alignment was carried out with MiXCR. Vaccine-responding clonotypes were identified with edgeR using replicate PBMC samples, with FDR below 0.01 and a log2 fold change above 5 up to day 15 being required. Each bulk clonotype was labeled CD4 or CD8 based on which sequenced repertoire, CD4 or CD8, contained the clonotype at higher abundance. TCRdb reanalyzed the raw reads on its own, using fastp at Q25 for trimming and MiXCR for clone calling, and kept in-frame beta chains. Merged by CDR3 protein, the rows form single entries marked with the most common genes and DNA. These V and J calls are TCRdb output, not the study's own analysis. The sample yields under 350,000 distinct CDR3 sequences; approximately 4% were counted once. About 22% of the sample rests with the top ten.

The sample is drawn from a study of T cells after yellow fever vaccination (dated by TCRdb to about 2019). Background on the whole study: The SMART-Seq v4 Ultra Low Input RNA kit was used to prepare libraries from fractions with low cell numbers. To track T-cell clones before and after primary and booster YFV17D yellow fever vaccination, bulk TCR alpha and beta repertoires were sequenced longitudinally. Two healthy male donors made up the cohort, one aged 18 to 30 years and the other aged 30 to 40 years. Blood samples were taken at several timepoints before and after primary and secondary immunization, and bulk PBMC replicates and cell subsets were isolated.

Read against the paper, the sample's treatment or condition label means: live attenuated yellow fever vaccine strain. Two biological replicates of bulk PBMCs were collected at each blood-draw timepoint. PBMCs were isolated from peripheral blood using a standard Ficoll-Paque protocol. TriZol was used to extract RNA from bulk PBMCs, CD4 and CD8 fractions, and dextramer-positive and dextramer-negative fractions. Overall study results and their limits: Because only a couple of donors were included in the study, the extent to which the findings can be generalized is limited. A small share of clonotypes was detected in both CD4 and CD8 compartments, with the overlap likely arising from convergent recombination. Most clones expanded after primary vaccination were re-detected after the booster (around 96% of CD4 and about nine tenths of CD8), suggesting broad memory maintenance. The secondary T-cell response was weaker than the primary response but faster, peaking on day 5 instead of day 15. Because abundant contaminating clonotypes from the bulk population could be contained in FACS-sorted repertoires, computational filtering was required.

From the cysteine through the phenylalanine, the CDR3 covers 17 amino acids. The only DNA kept is the CDR3, 51 bases in frame from the first base. The V and J ends are trimmed by 1 base and 2 bases, leaving 17 bases between them. For CDR1 and CDR2, the germline V gene (reference sequence) lists LGHDT and YNNKEL. The chain is made from TRBV3-1 and TRBJ2-5; matching of 6 bases hints at TRBD2 as the D gene. This sample comprised PBMCs, obtained 5 days after the yellow fever booster vaccination. The sequence was collected from a man between 18 and 35 years old who received the YFV17D yellow fever vaccine. The CDR3: CASSQVVIAVSQETQYF. The DNA is as follows: TGTGCCAGCAGCCAAGTAGTGATAGCGGTGTCACAAGAGACCCAGTACTTC.